The rows below give T cell receptor beta chains drawn from one sample of a study of post-analysis software for immune sequencing data. Using its own MiXCR run on the PCR reads, TCRdb lists one record per CDR3 protein. This sample carries over 150,000 distinct CDR3 sequences, approximately 31% of them seen once, and the ten largest clones take more than 1.3%. Sequenced material: blood. These receptors all come from a girl aged 5-17 years with multiple sclerosis. CDR3s include the opening cysteine and the closing phenylalanine or tryptophan. A D gene is named only where the DNA matches it firmly. Not all rows give a size; the values are once, few, many and, for expanded clones, a class.

J	size	V	length	D	DNA	CDR3
TRBJ1-1	few	TRBV12-3/TRBV12-4	14	TRBD1	TGTGCCAGCAGCGCTACAGGGGTGGGTACTGAAGCTTTCTTT	CASSATGVGTEAFF
TRBJ1-1	NA	TRBV12-3/TRBV12-4	13	NA	TGTGCCAGCAGCCGAGGGGGTTACTATGAAGCTTTCTTT	CASSRGGYYEAFF
TRBJ2-1	many	TRBV4-2	13	NA	TGTGCCAGCAGCCTAAATCGGCTCTATGAGCAGTTCTTC	CASSLNRLYEQFF
TRBJ2-7	medium-sized	TRBV5-1	12	NA	TGCGCCAGCAGCCAAGACTCCTACGAGCAGTACTTC	CASSQDSYEQYF
TRBJ2-1	NA	TRBV7-2	14	NA	TGTGCCAGCAGCTTAGATCCCACCTACAATGAGCAGTTCTTC	CASSLDPTYNEQFF
TRBJ2-1	NA	TRBV6-1	13	NA	TGTGCCAGCAGTGAGGACAGACCCTACGAGCAGTTCTTC	CASSEDRPYEQFF
TRBJ2-1	few	TRBV2	18	NA	TGTGCCAGCCCCAAAGGTGAGGTTACTACAAGCTCCTACAATGAGCAGTTCTTC	CASPKGEVTTSSYNEQFF
TRBJ2-3	NA	TRBV2	22	NA	TGTGTCAGCAGTTCTGAGGGGCTGGGCTATACTGATACTCATCCTAGCACAGATACGCAGTATTTT	CVSSSEGLGYTDTHPSTDTQYF
TRBJ2-7	NA	TRBV20-1	12	NA	TGCAGTGCACCCAGCGCAACCCACGAGCAGTACTTC	CSAPSATHEQYF
TRBJ2-5	many	TRBV6-6	14	NA	TGTGCCAGCAGTTACTCGGGAAGCGTTGAGACCCAGTACTTC	CASSYSGSVETQYF
TRBJ2-3	NA	TRBV29-1	14	TRBD1	TGCAGCGTTGGGGGACAGGGGGCCCCAGATACGCAGTATTTT	CSVGGQGAPDTQYF
TRBJ2-7	NA	TRBV11-2	15	NA	TGTGCCAGCAGTTTTACCGGCGGGCCGACCTACGAGCAGTACTTC	CASSFTGGPTYEQYF
TRBJ1-2	NA	TRBV7-9	12	NA	TGTGCCAGCAGCTTAGTTGGGAGTGGCTACACCTTC	CASSLVGSGYTF
TRBJ2-5	NA	TRBV15	14	NA	TGTGCCACCAGCAGAGATCGGGGTGCAGAGACCCAGTACTTC	CATSRDRGAETQYF
TRBJ2-2	few	TRBV29-1	12	TRBD2	TGCAGCGTGACTCGGGGGGCCGGGGAGCTGTTTTTT	CSVTRGAGELFF
TRBJ1-2	NA	TRBV2	12	TRBD1	TGTGCCAGCGACAGGGGGCGCTCTGGCTACACCTTC	CASDRGRSGYTF
TRBJ2-1	many	TRBV7-6	14	TRBD2	TGTGCCAGCAGCTTAGTAGCGGGAAGTGGGGAGCAGTTCTTC	CASSLVAGSGEQFF
TRBJ1-1	NA	TRBV20-1	15	NA	TGCAGTGCCACAAAACAGGGAATGAAGGACACTGAAGCTTTCTTT	CSATKQGMKDTEAFF
TRBJ1-1	few	TRBV12-3/TRBV12-4	14	TRBD1	TGTGCCAGCACCGTAGGACAGGGAAGGACTGAAGCTTTCTTT	CASTVGQGRTEAFF
TRBJ2-1	few	TRBV7-9	16	TRBD2	TGTGCCAGCAGCGAAACTAGCGGGAGGGGTTACAATGAGCAGTTCTTC	CASSETSGRGYNEQFF
TRBJ1-6	many	TRBV3-1	15	NA	TGTGCCAGCGGCCGGGTCCCAGAAGGCTATTCACCCCTCCACTTT	CASGRVPEGYSPLHF
TRBJ1-2	NA	TRBV10-2	13	NA	TGCGCCAGCAGCCGCGACCCAGGAGATGGCTACACCTTC	CASSRDPGDGYTF